This T cell receptor (beta chain) was retrieved from a study of CD8+CD57+ T cells in acquired aplastic anemia. Study background: DNA from sorted CD4+ and CD8+ cells averaged around 3.5 ug. Broader study findings: Patients and controls were not found to differ significantly in CD8+ Simpson's diversity. Patients and controls shared twenty-nine CD8+ CDR3 sequences, which appeared highly expressed in patients and within their immunodominant clones.

Both TCR beta VDJ combination and CDR3 sequence profiling were carried out. Genomic DNA was the template for this profiling. From the reads, TCRdb called clonotypes with MiXCR, one entry per CDR3 protein. The repertoire holds about 110,000 distinct CDR3 sequences, with 50% to 65% as singletons. This clonotype is a singleton in its sample. What it recognizes is unknown. This clone may be a read error of a much larger clone one base away. The CDR3 is 15 residues long. Germline V CDR1 and CDR2: ENHRY, SYGVKD. With 5 bases clipped from V and 3 bases from J, the junction kept 6 bases outside the gene matches.

This sequence was found in a human donor in good health, serving as a control. The V call is TRBV10-3, the J call TRBJ2-5, with TRBD1 identical over 10 bases. The material sequenced was sorted CD4+, CD8+, or CD8+CD57+ T cells (not recorded which) from PBMCs. CDR3 sequence reads: CAISPTTGGEETQYF. The CDR3 coding sequence is TGTGCCATCAGTCCCACGACAGGGGGCGAAGAGACCCAGTACTTC.